The entry below gives a single TCR beta chain sequence along with its context. What it binds is not known. The junction does not match germline at one end; this may be a read error. The CDR3 has 14 residues. The germline CDR1 and CDR2 sequences are WNHNN and SYGVQD (reference sequence). The data stem from a study of monozygotic twins with cystic fibrosis. Study-wide points: V usage most resembled the co-twin in 13 of 16 pairs.

Produced via immunoSEQ multiplex PCR; TCRdb's table is partial and in-frame only. The repertoire holds tens of thousands of clones, with 95% to 97% as singletons. Sequencing was carried out using blood. The sequence came from a girl aged 2 to 9 with cystic fibrosis. The J gene is TRBJ2-7, the V gene TRBV10-1; 8 bases are shared with TRBD2. The CDR3: CASSEENPGLDRSF. CDR3 DNA: TGCGCCAGCAGTGAGGAAAATCCGGGACTAGACCGTTCCTTC.